One sample yielded the 10 T cell receptor beta chains listed below, sequenced in a study of OX40 agonist ivuxolimab in advanced cancers. Measured with immunoSEQ multiplex PCR; TCRdb has only the in-frame clones, and not every one. The sample consists of 60,000 to 80,000 clones, approximately 90% of them appearing once. The starting material was CD4+ or CD8+ T cells sorted from blood, obtained in a trial of the OX40 agonist ivuxolimab. Every receptor here comes from an adult with an advanced solid tumor such as melanoma, head and neck, liver or kidney cancer.

The chain is built from TRBV5-5 and TRBJ1-4, with 8 positions matching TRBD1. Trimming took 0 bases from V and 6 from J; bases not matched to a gene: 4. The germline CDR1 and CDR2 sequences are SGHKS and YYEKEE (reference sequence). This CDR3 spans 15 amino acids. For the CDR3, the DNA is TGTGCCAGCAGCTTGGCGACAGGGGAGGATGAAAAACTGTTTTTT. The encoded protein is CASSLATGEDEKLFF.

The rearrangement uses TRBV19 and TRBJ1-3; D possibly corresponds to TRBD1 (5 bases). V gave up 3 bases and J gave up 4 bases, with 19 bases separating them. CDR1 is LNHDA, CDR2 SQIVND, per germline (reference sequence). The CDR3 consists of 17 residues. CDR3 in amino acids: CASSMANQGATGNTIYF. DNA for the CDR3: TGTGCCAGTAGTATGGCCAACCAAGGGGCGACCGGAAACACCATATATTTT.

The rearrangement links TRBV7-2 to TRBJ2-2; 8 nucleotides align to TRBD2. V shed 4 bases and J 1 base; nucleotides not matched to a gene: 5. The CDR3 spans 16 residues. Germline CDR1 is SGHTA and CDR2 is FQGNSA. CDR3 sequence (DNA): TGTGCCAGCAGCTCCGTAGCGGGACGGAACACCGGGGAGCTGTTTTTT. It yields the protein CASSSVAGRNTGELFF.

The rearrangement links TRBV18 to TRBJ1-5; TRBD1 aligns across 9 bases. The CDR3 extends over 14 amino acids. Germline loops: CDR1 KGHSH, CDR2 LQKENI. Unmatched junction bases numbered 5, after V lost 6 bases and J lost 5 bases. The CDR3: CASSFTGGDQPQHF. DNA of the CDR3: TGTGCCAGCTCCTTCACAGGGGGCGATCAGCCCCAGCATTTT.

The chain employs TRBV7-6 and TRBJ2-3, with TRBD2 matching over 7 bases. Germline-derived CDR1 and CDR2 are SGHVS and FNYEAQ. The V segment lost 2 bases and the J segment 1 base; nucleotides outside the gene matches: 6. This CDR3 is built from 16 residues. The CDR3 DNA reads TGTGCCAGCAGCTTAAGGGACTACCTCCGCACAGATACGCAGTATTTT. It is translated as CASSLRDYLRTDTQYF.

V and J are TRBV13 and TRBJ2-1; D is perhaps TRBD2 (5 bases). V gave up 4 bases and J gave up 0 bases, with 10 bases separating them. In germline, CDR1 is PRHDT, CDR2 FYEKMQ (reference sequence). The CDR3 length is 15 residues. In DNA form, the CDR3 reads TGTGCCAGCAGCTCCGGAGGACTCTCCTACAATGAGCAGTTCTTC. It specifies CASSSGGLSYNEQFF. The full variable domain, with the rest looked up from reference TRBV13 and TRBJ2-1, is AAGVIQSPRHLIKEKRETATLKCYPIPRHDTVYWYQQGPGQDPQFLISFYEKMQSDKGSIPDRFSAQQFSDYHSELNMSSLELGDSALYFCASSSGGLSYNEQFFGPGTRLTVL.

The CDR3 spells CAWSRLAGGGETQYF. The CDR3 coding sequence is TGTGCCTGGAGCCGTCTAGCGGGAGGAGGTGAGACCCAGTACTTC. This chain joins TRBV30 and TRBJ2-5, with 11 nucleotides matching TRBD2. Germline assignment: CDR1 GTSNPN and CDR2 SVGIG (reference sequence). Trimming took 3 bases from V and 5 from J; bases not matched to a gene: 8. This CDR3 spans 15 amino acids.

The CDR3 loop is CASSQEGAHEQYF. The DNA of the CDR3 is TGCGCCAGCAGCCAAGAAGGAGCCCACGAGCAGTACTTC. The genes are TRBV4-3 and TRBJ2-7; D is unclear. With 0 bases removed from V and 5 bases from J, the gap between germline ends came to 8 bases. The V gene's germline CDR1 is LGHNA and CDR2 YSLEER. This CDR3 has 13 amino acids.

The chain employs TRBV19 and TRBJ2-2, with a weak D call TRBD2 (6 bases). Germline V gene data show CDR1 as LNHDA and CDR2 as SQIVND (reference sequence). The CDR3 contains 15 residues. Trimming stripped 5 bases from V and 0 bases from J, with 10 bases between. The CDR3 sequence: CASSPGAANTGELFF. As DNA, the CDR3 is TGTGCCAGTAGTCCGGGAGCCGCGAACACCGGGGAGCTGTTTTTT.

The CDR3 is CASSSGTRTYEQYF. The CDR3 DNA is TGTGCCAGCAGCTCTGGGACACGTACCTACGAGCAGTACTTC. V and J are TRBV5-4 and TRBJ2-7, with D possibly being TRBD1 (6 bases). The CDR3 sequence is 14 residues long. Germline-derived CDR1 and CDR2 are SGHNT and YYREEE (reference sequence). Trimming removed 3 bases at V and 2 bases at J, with 12 bases between.